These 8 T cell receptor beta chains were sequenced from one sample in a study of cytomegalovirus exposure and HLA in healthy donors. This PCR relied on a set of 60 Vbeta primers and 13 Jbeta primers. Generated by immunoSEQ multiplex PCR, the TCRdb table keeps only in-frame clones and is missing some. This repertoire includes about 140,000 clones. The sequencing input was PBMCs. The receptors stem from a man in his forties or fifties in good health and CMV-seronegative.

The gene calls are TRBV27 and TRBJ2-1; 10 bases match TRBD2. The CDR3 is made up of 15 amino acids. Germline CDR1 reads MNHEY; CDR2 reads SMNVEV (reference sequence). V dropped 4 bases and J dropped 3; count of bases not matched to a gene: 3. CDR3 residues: CASSSWTSGYNEQFF. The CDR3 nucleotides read TGTGCCAGCAGTTCATGGACTAGCGGCTACAATGAGCAGTTCTTC.

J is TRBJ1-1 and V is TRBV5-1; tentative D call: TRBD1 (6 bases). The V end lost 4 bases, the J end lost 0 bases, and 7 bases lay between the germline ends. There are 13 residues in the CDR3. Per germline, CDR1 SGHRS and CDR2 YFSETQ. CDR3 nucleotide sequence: TGCGCCAGCAGCCGGGACATGAACACTGAAGCTTTCTTT. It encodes CASSRDMNTEAFF.

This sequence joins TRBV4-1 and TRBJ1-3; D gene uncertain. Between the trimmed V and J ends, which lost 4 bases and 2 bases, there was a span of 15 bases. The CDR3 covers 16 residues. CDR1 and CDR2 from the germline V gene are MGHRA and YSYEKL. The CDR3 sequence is CASSLSFEEPGNTIYF. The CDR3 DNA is TGCGCCAGCAGCCTATCTTTTGAGGAACCTGGAAACACCATATATTTT.

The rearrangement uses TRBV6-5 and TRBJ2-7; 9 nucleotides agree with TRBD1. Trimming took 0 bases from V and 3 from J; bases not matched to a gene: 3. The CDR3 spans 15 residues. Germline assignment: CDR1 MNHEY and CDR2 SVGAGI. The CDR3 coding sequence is TGTGCCAGCAGTTACTCCGGGACAGGGAGCTACGAGCAGTACTTC. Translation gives CASSYSGTGSYEQYF.

The DNA for the CDR3 is TGTGCCAGCAGTTATAGCGGGGGGGCGGCCGGGGAGCTGTTTTTT. This gives the protein CASSYSGGAAGELFF. The chain carries TRBV7-2 and TRBJ2-2; TRBD2 matches at 11 bases. Germline-derived CDR1 and CDR2 are SGHTA and FQGNSA. V trimming: 6 bases; J trimming: 6 bases; junction bases outside the gene matches: 6. The CDR3 consists of 15 residues. Full variable domain (rest looked up from reference TRBV7-2 and TRBJ2-2): GAGVSQSPSNKVTEKGKDVELRCDPISGHTALYWYRQSLGQGLEFLIYFQGNSAPDKSGLPSDRFSAERTGGSVSTLTIQRTQQEDSAVYLCASSYSGGAAGELFFGEGSRLTVL.

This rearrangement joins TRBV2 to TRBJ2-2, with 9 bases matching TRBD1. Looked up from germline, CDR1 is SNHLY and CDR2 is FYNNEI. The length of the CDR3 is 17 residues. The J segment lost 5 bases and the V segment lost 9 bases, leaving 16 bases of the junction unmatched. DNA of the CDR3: TGTGCCAGGAGCCCCCAACGGGACAGGGAAGTTACCGGGGAGCTGTTTTTT. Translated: CARSPQRDREVTGELFF.

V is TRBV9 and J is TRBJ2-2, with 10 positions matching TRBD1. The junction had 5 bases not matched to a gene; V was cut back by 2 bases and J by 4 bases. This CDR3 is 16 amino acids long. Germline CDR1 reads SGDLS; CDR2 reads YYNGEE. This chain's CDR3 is CASSVRTGGFTGELFF. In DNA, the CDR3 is TGTGCCAGCAGCGTGAGGACAGGGGGGTTCACCGGGGAGCTGTTTTTT.

CDR3 sequence (DNA): TGCGCCAGCAGCTTGAATCAGGGGGAGACCCAGTACTTC. It codes for CASSLNQGETQYF. The chain couples TRBV5-1 to TRBJ2-5, with D possibly matching TRBD1 (6 bases). The V end lost 1 base, the J end lost 5 bases, and 9 bases lay between the germline ends. This CDR3 has 13 amino acids. Looked up from germline, CDR1 is SGHRS and CDR2 is YFSETQ. Based on the CDR3 plus reference TRBV5-1 and TRBJ2-5, the full variable domain is KAGVTQTPRYLIKTRGQQVTLSCSPISGHRSVSWYQQTPGQGLQFLFEYFSETQRNKGNFPGRFSGRQFSNSRSEMNVSTLELGDSALYLCASSLNQGETQYFGPGTRLLVL.